This T cell receptor (beta chain) was recovered during a study of blood T cells in healthy people across ages. The study drew donors from healthy Caucasian individuals in Russia aged roughly 6 to 90. The V segment lost 5 bases and the J segment 4 bases; nucleotides outside the gene matches: 11. The CDR3 loop spans 16 amino acids. Germline lookup yields CDR1 MNHEY and CDR2 SMNVEV (reference sequence). A second PCR of about 7 to 12 cycles used a sample-barcoded 5' primer and a J-beta primer mix. Every cDNA molecule bore a tag from a template-switch adaptor containing 12 random nucleotides. From the 5' RACE reads, TCRdb called clonotypes with MiXCR, one entry per CDR3 protein. The profile shows about 640,000 distinct CDR3 sequences, about 30% of them singletons. In its sample, this clonotype was seen many times.

The clonotype comes from an elderly woman in good health. The specimen sequenced was blood. The J gene is TRBJ1-2, the V gene TRBV27; 9 bases are shared with TRBD1. CDR3 nucleotides: TGTGCCAGCAGTACAGGAGGGACAGGGATGGTCTATGGCTACACCTTC. It yields the protein CASSTGGTGMVYGYTF.